These 30 T cell receptor beta chains share one sample of origin, sequenced in a study of blood T cells in healthy people across ages. Then a second PCR, running about 6 to 11 cycles, was carried out with a sample-barcoded 5' primer and a J-beta primer mix. TCRdb ran MiXCR on the 5' RACE reads and lists one entry per CDR3 protein. The sample comprises hundreds of thousands of distinct CDR3 sequences, more than 40% of which are singletons, and roughly 18% rests with the top ten. Specimen: blood. The receptors originated from a man aged 60-69 years in good health.

The chain carries TRBV7-9 and TRBJ2-3; unclear D gene. The germline CDR1 and CDR2 sequences are SEHNR and FQNEAQ (reference sequence). Trimming stripped 1 base from V and 2 bases from J, with 10 bases between. The CDR3 runs 15 residues. In DNA form, the CDR3 reads TGTGCCAGCAGCTTAGGGAGCGCCTACACAGATACGCAGTATTTT. Its protein is CASSLGSAYTDTQYF.

This clonotype has just a few counts. The chain employs TRBV9 and TRBJ1-1; the D gene is possibly TRBD1 (6 bases). Trimming took off 3 bases at V and 7 bases at J, with 16 bases between the two ends. The CDR3 is 14 amino acids. Germline CDR1 and CDR2: SGDLS and YYNGEE. Here the CDR3 reads CASSAGSQGIEAFF. In DNA, the CDR3 is TGTGCCAGCAGCGCCGGGTCACAGGGAATTGAAGCTTTCTTT. The whole variable domain, filled in from reference TRBV9 and TRBJ1-1, reads DSGVTQTPKHLITATGQRVTLRCSPRSGDLSVYWYQQSLDQGLQFLIQYYNGEERAKGNILERFSAQQFPDLHSELNLSSLELGDSALYFCASSAGSQGIEAFFGQGTRLTVV.

This CDR3 reads CAISESGGGETQYF. The CDR3 DNA reads TGTGCCATCAGTGAGAGTGGCGGAGGAGAGACCCAGTACTTC. The gene calls are TRBV10-3 and TRBJ2-5, with D possibly being TRBD2 (5 bases). CDR3 length: 14 residues. V dropped 2 bases and J dropped 4 bases, with 11 bases sitting between them. The germline CDR1 and CDR2 sequences are ENHRY and SYGVKD.

This clonotype showed up just a few times. V is TRBV7-2 and J is TRBJ2-7; 8 bases are shared with TRBD1. V dropped 6 bases and J dropped 2; count of bases not matched to a gene: 9. Germline V lookup: CDR1 SGHTA, CDR2 FQGNSA. The CDR3 contains 15 residues. The CDR3 DNA reads as TGTGCCAGCAGTCGTGGGACAGGCGATACCTACGAGCAGTACTTC. It encodes CASSRGTGDTYEQYF.

The chain links TRBV12-5 to TRBJ2-3; D uncertain. CDR1 and CDR2 from the germline V gene are LGHNT and FRNRAP. The CDR3 runs 12 residues. Trimming pared 6 bases from V and 0 bases from J, leaving 4 bases between. CDR3 in DNA: TGTGCTAGTGGCAGTAGCACAGATACGCAGTATTTT. Protein sequence: CASGSSTDTQYF.

The chain joins TRBV5-5 to TRBJ2-5; D uncertain. The length of the CDR3 is 15 residues. The germline V and J ends were trimmed by 4 bases and 1 base, with 14 bases remaining between them. Germline V CDR1 and CDR2: SGHKS, YYEKEE (reference sequence). CDR3 DNA: TGTGCCAGCAGCCTCCGGGCACCTAGCCAAGAGACCCAGTACTTC. It is translated as CASSLRAPSQETQYF.

For this clonotype: A read error may account for a junction end that differs from germline. CDR3 in amino acids: CVSSLNSSPLHF. The CDR3 region has the DNA TGTGTCAGCAGCTTGAACTCTTCACCCCTCCACTTT. The chain is built from TRBV5-6 and TRBJ1-6; D gene unclear. Germline V gene data show CDR1 as SGHDT and CDR2 as YYEEEE. There are 12 residues in the CDR3.

This chain uses TRBV20-1 with TRBJ2-5; 7 nucleotides align to TRBD2. Germline loops: CDR1 DFQATT, CDR2 SNEGSKA (reference sequence). V lost 7 bases to trimming and J lost 1 base; unmatched junction nucleotides: 3. This CDR3 region has 12 residues. CDR3 residues: CSERGLQETQYF. The CDR3 DNA reads as TGCAGTGAGCGGGGCCTCCAAGAGACCCAGTACTTC.

This clonotype was detected only a few times. V usage is TRBV27 and J usage is TRBJ1-6; D gene unclear. This CDR3 region has 16 residues. V was cut by 3 bases and J by 7 bases, with 16 bases left in between. CDR1 is MNHEY and CDR2 is SMNVEV in the germline V gene (reference sequence). The CDR3 nucleotides read TGTGCCAGCAGTTTCCTTTATCCGGGTCCAAATTCACCCCTCCACTTT. Translation gives CASSFLYPGPNSPLHF.

This chain joins TRBV18 and TRBJ2-2; unclear D gene. Germline CDR1 KGHSH, CDR2 LQKENI. V shed 4 bases and J shed 0 bases, with 12 bases lying between them. The CDR3 has 16 residues. Here the CDR3 reads CASSRTSSANTGELFF. CDR3 nucleotide sequence: TGTGCCAGCTCACGAACCAGCAGCGCGAACACCGGGGAGCTGTTTTTT.

This clonotype was found a few times. The chain uses TRBV4-3 and TRBJ2-5, with 9 bases lining up with TRBD2. The germline V gene has CDR1 LGHNA and CDR2 YSLEER. This CDR3 region has 16 residues. With 0 bases clipped from V and 3 bases from J, the junction kept 5 bases outside the gene matches. The chain's CDR3 is CASSQDLSSGEETQYF. The CDR3 region has the DNA TGCGCCAGCAGCCAAGATCTTTCTAGCGGGGAAGAGACCCAGTACTTC.

The chain uses TRBV11-2 and TRBJ1-1; tentative D call: TRBD1 (6 bases). From germline, CDR1 is SGHAT and CDR2 FQNNGV. The CDR3 runs to 13 residues. The V gene lost 7 bases and the J gene lost 0 bases, with 9 bases spanning the gap. CDR3 protein: CASIDRLNTEAFF. CDR3 bases: TGTGCCAGCATCGACAGGCTGAACACTGAAGCTTTCTTT.

This chain joins TRBV4-3 and TRBJ2-3, with D perhaps matching TRBD1 (5 bases). The V and J ends lost 0 bases and 3 bases respectively, with 10 bases between them. Germline CDR1 and CDR2: LGHNA and YSLEER. This CDR3 is built from 15 residues. CDR3 DNA sequence: TGCGCCAGCAGCCAAGATACGGCAGGGACAGATACGCAGTATTTT. Protein sequence: CASSQDTAGTDTQYF.

This clonotype was counted only a few times. This chain uses TRBV6-2 or TRBV6-3 with TRBJ2-7; 7 bases match TRBD2. Per the germline V gene, CDR1 is MNHEY and CDR2 is SVGEGT. The length of the CDR3 is 12 residues. The trim removed 10 bases at V and 7 bases at J, leaving 10 bases unmatched. The CDR3, as DNA: TGTGCCAAGAGACTAGCACACAATGAGCAGTACTTC. Its protein product is CAKRLAHNEQYF.

The chain links TRBV6-1 to TRBJ2-1; D is undetermined. The CDR3 covers 14 residues. With 2 bases removed from V and 13 bases from J, the gap between germline ends came to 18 bases. The germline V gene encodes CDR1 MNHNS and CDR2 SASEGT. CDR3 region: CASSEIGYEETQFF. The CDR3 DNA sequence: TGTGCCAGCAGTGAAATCGGATATGAAGAGACCCAGTTCTTC.

The chain links TRBV18 to TRBJ1-1, with a possible D match to TRBD1 (6 bases). This CDR3 contains 18 residues. V dropped 1 base and J dropped 3 bases, with 21 bases sitting between them. Germline assignment: CDR1 KGHSH and CDR2 LQKENI. CDR3 DNA sequence: TGTGCCAGCTCACCACGCCTTAAATTAAAGGGGGAATACACTGAAGCTTTCTTT. It encodes CASSPRLKLKGEYTEAFF.

Notes on this clonotype: An end of the junction does not agree with germline; a read error may underlie this. The chain carries TRBV6-6 and TRBJ2-3; 7 bases line up with TRBD1. Germline lookup yields CDR1 MNHNY and CDR2 SVGAGI (reference sequence). CDR3 size: 16 residues. The CDR3 spells CVSSSQGDLSTDTQYF. CDR3 nucleotides: TGTGTCAGCAGTTCCCAGGGGGACCTTAGCACAGATACGCAGTATTTT.

V and J are TRBV5-1 and TRBJ1-4; D not resolved. Deletions cut 2 bases from V and 0 bases from J, with 5 bases between. The CDR3 has 14 residues. Germline V gene sequence: CDR1 SGHRS, CDR2 YFSETQ. The CDR3 nucleotides read TGCGCCAGCAGCTTCCTTTCAACTAATGAAAAACTGTTTTTT. It specifies CASSFLSTNEKLFF.

The chain has TRBV6-5 and TRBJ2-7; no clear D gene. Trimming cost V 5 bases and J 3 bases, with 11 bases left between them. Germline V gene lookup returns CDR1 MNHEY and CDR2 SVGAGI. The CDR3 runs to 13 residues. CDR3 DNA: TGTGCCAGCAGTCTCCGACCTTTCTACGAGCAGTACTTC. Its protein product is CASSLRPFYEQYF.

This clonotype was detected only a few times. This chain links TRBV2 with TRBJ2-5, with 8 bases identical to TRBD1. There are 13 residues in the CDR3. V was pared by 8 bases and J by 5 bases, with 7 bases of the junction left unmatched. Germline V gene sequence: CDR1 SNHLY, CDR2 FYNNEI. CDR3 DNA sequence: TGTGCCAGCTCTAACAGGGGGAGGGAGACCCAGTACTTC. Its translation: CASSNRGRETQYF.

The chain is built from TRBV25-1 and TRBJ1-5; D might be TRBD1 (6 bases). This CDR3 has 15 residues. Per germline, CDR1 MGHDK and CDR2 SYGVNS. Trimming left V 2 bases short and J 2 bases short, with 10 bases between. CDR3 bases: TGTGCCAGCAGTGAACCAGGGGCTGGCAATCAGCCCCAGCATTTT. It is translated as CASSEPGAGNQPQHF. Supplemented by reference TRBV25-1 and TRBJ1-5, the full variable domain reads EADIYQTPRYLVIGTGKKITLECSQTMGHDKMYWYQQDPGMELHLIHYSYGVNSTEKGDLSSESTVSRIRTEHFPLTLESARPSHTSQYLCASSEPGAGNQPQHFGDGTRLSIL.

This chain joins TRBV6-6 and TRBJ1-2, with 8 bases fitting TRBD1. With 2 bases clipped from V and 4 bases from J, the junction kept 6 bases outside the gene matches. Germline loops: CDR1 MNHNY, CDR2 SVGAGI (reference sequence). The CDR3 runs to 15 residues. CDR3 DNA sequence: TGTGCCAGCAGTTACGGGGCAGGGGGCGGCTATGGCTACACCTTC. This translates into CASSYGAGGGYGYTF.

The genes are TRBV7-2 and TRBJ2-7, with 11 bases that match TRBD2. CDR3 length: 14 amino acids. CDR1 is SGHTA, CDR2 FQGNSA, per germline. The V segment lost 8 bases and the J segment 2 bases; nucleotides outside the gene matches: 5. The CDR3 DNA is TGTGCCAGCGGAACTAGCGGGGGACCCTACGAGCAGTACTTC. Protein product: CASGTSGGPYEQYF.

This clonotype was picked up many times. The J gene is TRBJ1-1, the V gene TRBV28, with D unclear. Trimming removed 7 bases at V and 6 bases at J, with 15 bases between. There are 13 residues in the CDR3. The germline V gene has CDR1 MDHEN and CDR2 SYDVKM. The CDR3 sequence: CASNGLPLPEAFF. Written as DNA, the CDR3 is TGTGCCAGCAACGGTTTACCTCTCCCTGAAGCTTTCTTT.

This chain uses TRBV21-1 with TRBJ2-5; TRBD1, the table's D call, lacks a check against the DNA. TRBV21-1 is marked as a pseudogene. The CDR3 has 17 residues. For the CDR3, the DNA is TGTGCCAGCAGCAAAGGAGACAGGGTCCCTAAGGAAGAGACCCAGTACTTC. Encoded protein: CASSKGDRVPKEETQYF.

This clonotype was detected only once. The V gene is TRBV2, the J gene TRBJ1-4; 7 bases match TRBD1. The J segment lost 13 bases and the V segment lost 0 bases, leaving 20 bases of the junction unmatched. The CDR3 loop spans 18 amino acids. Looked up from germline, CDR1 is SNHLY and CDR2 is FYNNEI. CDR3 DNA sequence: TGTGCCAGCAGTGAAGCCGACAGGGCCCCGGGGAGAAAAACGCTACTGTTTTTT. Protein: CASSEADRAPGRKTLLFF.

This clonotype was counted a few times. CDR3 loop: CASSPGTLMGEQFF. The CDR3 DNA reads TGCGCCAGCAGCCCTGGGACCCTTATGGGTGAGCAGTTCTTC. The V and J genes are TRBV5-1 and TRBJ2-1; possibly TRBD1 or TRBD2 for D (5 bases each). The V gene lost 4 bases and the J gene lost 9 bases, with 17 bases spanning the gap. CDR1 and CDR2 (germline): SGHRS, YFSETQ. The CDR3 length is 14 residues.

Many counts were recorded for this clonotype. This chain joins TRBV12-3 or TRBV12-4 and TRBJ1-1, with TRBD1 identical over 8 bases. V lost 3 bases and J lost 4; bases outside the gene matches: 4. The CDR3 is 14 amino acids. This CDR3 reads CASSLAGGGTEAFF. DNA for the CDR3: TGTGCCAGCAGTTTGGCAGGGGGCGGCACTGAAGCTTTCTTT.

This clonotype was seen more than once but under ten times. The chain couples TRBV6-6 to TRBJ2-1; D is unclear. Deletions cut 4 bases from V and 13 bases from J, with 17 bases between. The V gene's germline CDR1 is MNHNY and CDR2 SVGAGI (reference sequence). The CDR3 contains 13 residues. The CDR3 loop reads CASSSSREETQFF. In DNA form, the CDR3 reads TGTGCCAGCAGTTCGAGTAGGGAAGAGACCCAGTTCTTC.

The rearrangement uses TRBV6-7 and TRBJ2-7; D not resolved. TRBV6-7 has ORF status, its function being uncertain. CDR3 size: 13 residues. V was pared by 2 bases and J by 7 bases, with 12 bases between. Written as DNA, the CDR3 is TGTGCCAGCAGTTACATCTTGCGTCATGAGCAGTACTTC. Residues: CASSYILRHEQYF.